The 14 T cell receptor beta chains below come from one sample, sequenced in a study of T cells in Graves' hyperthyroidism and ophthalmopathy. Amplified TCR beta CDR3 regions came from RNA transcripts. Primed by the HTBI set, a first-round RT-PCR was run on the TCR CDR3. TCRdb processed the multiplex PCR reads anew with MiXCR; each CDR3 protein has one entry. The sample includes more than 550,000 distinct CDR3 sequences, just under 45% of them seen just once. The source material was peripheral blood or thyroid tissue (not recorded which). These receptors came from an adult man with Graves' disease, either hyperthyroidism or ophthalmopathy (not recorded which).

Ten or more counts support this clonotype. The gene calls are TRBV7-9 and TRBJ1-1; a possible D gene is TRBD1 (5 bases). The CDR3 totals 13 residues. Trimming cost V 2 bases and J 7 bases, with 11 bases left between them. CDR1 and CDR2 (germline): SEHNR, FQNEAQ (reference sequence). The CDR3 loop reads CASSLWETDEAFF. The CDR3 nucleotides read TGTGCCAGCAGCTTATGGGAGACAGATGAAGCTTTCTTT.

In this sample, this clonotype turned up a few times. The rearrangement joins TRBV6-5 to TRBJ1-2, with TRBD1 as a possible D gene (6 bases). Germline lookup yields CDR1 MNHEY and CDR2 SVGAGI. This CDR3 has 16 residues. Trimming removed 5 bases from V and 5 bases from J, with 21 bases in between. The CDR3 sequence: CASSAHIPGAAYGYTF. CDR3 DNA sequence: TGTGCCAGCAGTGCCCACATTCCAGGGGCCGCGTATGGCTACACCTTC.

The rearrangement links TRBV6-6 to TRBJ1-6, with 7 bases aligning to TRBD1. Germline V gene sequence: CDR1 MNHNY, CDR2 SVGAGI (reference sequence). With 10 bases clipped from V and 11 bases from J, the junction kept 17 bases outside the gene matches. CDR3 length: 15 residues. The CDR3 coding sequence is TGTGCCATCAGCCGAGTTGACAGGGATATAGCACCCCTCCACTTT. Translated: CAISRVDRDIAPLHF.

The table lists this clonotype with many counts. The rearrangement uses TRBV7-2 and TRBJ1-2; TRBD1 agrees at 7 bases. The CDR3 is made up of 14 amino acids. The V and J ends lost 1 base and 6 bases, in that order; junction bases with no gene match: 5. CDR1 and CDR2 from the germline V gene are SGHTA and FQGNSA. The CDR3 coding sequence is TGTGCCAGCAGCTTAGTCGCACAGGGGAATGGCTACACCTTC. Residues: CASSLVAQGNGYTF.

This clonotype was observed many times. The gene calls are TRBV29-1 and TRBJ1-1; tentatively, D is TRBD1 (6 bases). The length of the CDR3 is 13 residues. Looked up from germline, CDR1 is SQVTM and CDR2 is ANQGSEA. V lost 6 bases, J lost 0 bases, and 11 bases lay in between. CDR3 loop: CSVATGMNTEAFF. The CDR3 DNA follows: TGCAGCGTCGCTACAGGGATGAACACTGAAGCTTTCTTT. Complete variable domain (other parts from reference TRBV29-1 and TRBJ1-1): SAVISQKPSRDICQRGTSLTIQCQVDSQVTMMFWYRQQPGQSLTLIATANQGSEATYESGFVIDKFPISRPNLTFSTLTVSNMSPEDSSIYLCSVATGMNTEAFFGQGTRLTVV.

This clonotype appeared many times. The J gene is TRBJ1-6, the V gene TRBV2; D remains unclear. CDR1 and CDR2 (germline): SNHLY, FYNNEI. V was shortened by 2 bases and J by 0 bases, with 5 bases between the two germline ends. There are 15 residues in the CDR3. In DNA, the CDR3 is TGTGCCAGCAGTGAATGGGTCTCCTATAATTCACCCCTCCACTTT. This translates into CASSEWVSYNSPLHF.

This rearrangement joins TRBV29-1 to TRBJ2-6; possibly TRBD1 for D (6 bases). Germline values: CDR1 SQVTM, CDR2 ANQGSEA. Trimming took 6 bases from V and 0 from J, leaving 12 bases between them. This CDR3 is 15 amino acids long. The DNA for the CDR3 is TGCAGCGTGAGGCAGGGGAGCTCTGGGGCCAACGTCCTGACTTTC. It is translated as CSVRQGSSGANVLTF.

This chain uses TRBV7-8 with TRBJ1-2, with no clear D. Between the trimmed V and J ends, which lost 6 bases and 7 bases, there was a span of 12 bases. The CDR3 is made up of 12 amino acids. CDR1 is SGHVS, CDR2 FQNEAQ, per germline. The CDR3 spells CASRGSMVGYTF. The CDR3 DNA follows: TGTGCCAGCAGAGGCAGTATGGTTGGCTACACCTTC. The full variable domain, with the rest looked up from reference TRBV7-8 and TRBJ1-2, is GAGVSQSPRYKVAKRGQDVALRCDPISGHVSLFWYQQALGQGPEFLTYFQNEAQLDKSGLPSDRFFAERPEGSVSTLKIQRTQQEDSAVYLCASRGSMVGYTFGSGTRLTVV.

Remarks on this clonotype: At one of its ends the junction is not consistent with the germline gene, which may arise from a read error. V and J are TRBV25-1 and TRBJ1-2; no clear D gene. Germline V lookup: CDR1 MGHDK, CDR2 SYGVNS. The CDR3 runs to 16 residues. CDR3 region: CASSEPLTAPGYGYTF. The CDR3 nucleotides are TGCGCCAGCAGCGAGCCACTTACGGCCCCGGGCTATGGCTACACCTTC.

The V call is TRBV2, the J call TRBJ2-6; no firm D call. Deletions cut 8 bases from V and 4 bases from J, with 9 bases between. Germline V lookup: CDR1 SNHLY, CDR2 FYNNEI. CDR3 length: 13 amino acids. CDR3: CASQAQGANVLTF. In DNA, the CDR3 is TGTGCCAGCCAAGCCCAAGGGGCCAACGTCCTGACTTTC.

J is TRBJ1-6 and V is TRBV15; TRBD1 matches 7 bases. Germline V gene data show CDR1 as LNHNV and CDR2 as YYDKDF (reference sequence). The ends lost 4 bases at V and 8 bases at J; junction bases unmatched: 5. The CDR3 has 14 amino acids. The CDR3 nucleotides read TGTGCCACCAGCATACGTACAGGGGATTCACCCCTCCACTTT. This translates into CATSIRTGDSPLHF.

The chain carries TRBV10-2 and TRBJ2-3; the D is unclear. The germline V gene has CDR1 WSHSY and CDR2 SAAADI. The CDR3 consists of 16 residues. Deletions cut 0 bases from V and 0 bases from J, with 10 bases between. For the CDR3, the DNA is TGCGCCAGCAGTGAGTCGACGGGTGGTAGCACAGATACGCAGTATTTT. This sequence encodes CASSESTGGSTDTQYF.

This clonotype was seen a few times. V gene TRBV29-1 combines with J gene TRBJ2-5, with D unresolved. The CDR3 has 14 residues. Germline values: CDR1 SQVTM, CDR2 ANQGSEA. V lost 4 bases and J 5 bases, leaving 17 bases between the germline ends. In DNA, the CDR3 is TGCAGCGTTGTCTCCCCTTGGGTGGGGGAGACCCAGTACTTC. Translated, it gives CSVVSPWVGETQYF.

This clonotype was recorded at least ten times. DNA of the CDR3: TGTGCCAGTAGTACGGGGGCAACTAATGAAAAACTGTTTTTT. It translates to CASSTGATNEKLFF. The chain employs TRBV19 and TRBJ1-4, with D possibly being TRBD1 (5 bases). Between the trimmed V and J ends, which lost 4 bases and 0 bases, there was a span of 6 bases. CDR3 length: 14 residues. CDR1 and CDR2 from the germline V gene are LNHDA and SQIVND (reference sequence).